These 29 T cell receptor beta chains were sequenced from one sample in a study of spatial heterogeneity in lung cancer. Time point here: sample taken at primary tumor resection. Unsorted whole RNA samples from tumor, nontumor lung or frozen PBMC were sequenced. One entry per CDR3 protein, called by TCRdb with MiXCR from the 5' RACE reads. The sample carries 25,000 to 30,000 distinct CDR3 sequences, roughly 13% recorded once. The source was PBMCs, collected at surgery. Receptor source: a female donor with early-stage non-small cell lung cancer.

This clonotype showed up many times. J is TRBJ2-7 and V is TRBV5-6, with D possibly being TRBD2 (6 bases). Between the trimmed V and J ends, which lost 4 bases and 3 bases, there was a span of 14 bases. The CDR3 length is 14 residues. From germline, CDR1 is SGHDT and CDR2 YYEEEE. The CDR3 loop reads CASSGGPGGYEQYF. The CDR3 DNA follows: TGTGCCAGCAGCGGCGGGCCCGGGGGCTACGAGCAGTACTTC.

This chain links TRBV12-3 or TRBV12-4 with TRBJ2-1; D is uncertain. Deletions cut 1 base from V and 4 bases from J, with 11 bases between. The CDR3 contains 15 residues. CDR3 loop: CASSLDKRVYNEQFF. CDR3 nucleotides: TGTGCCAGCAGTTTAGACAAACGGGTTTACAATGAGCAGTTCTTC.

About this clonotype itself: Possible read error: a much larger clone is one base away. The chain carries TRBV5-1 and TRBJ1-6; TRBD1 matches at 7 bases. The CDR3 sequence is 15 residues long. Germline-derived CDR1 and CDR2 are SGHRS and YFSETQ. DNA of the CDR3: TGCGCCAGCAAGGAGGGGGCGCCGGTGAATTCACACCTCCACTTT. Encoded protein: CASKEGAPVNSHLHF. Using reference TRBV5-1 and TRBJ1-6 for the parts outside the CDR3, the full variable domain is KAGVTQTPRYLIKTRGQQVTLSCSPISGHRSVSWYQQTPGQGLQFLFEYFSETQRNKGNFPGRFSGRQFSNSRSEMNVSTLELGDSALYLCASKEGAPVNSHLHFGNGTRLTVT.

There are many counts of this clonotype. DNA for the CDR3: TGTGCCAGCAGAAGGGACAGTGAAAATTCACCCCTCCACTTT. It specifies CASRRDSENSPLHF. The gene calls are TRBV28 and TRBJ1-6; 7 nucleotides align to TRBD1. Germline CDR1 and CDR2: MDHEN and SYDVKM. This CDR3 is built from 14 residues. With 6 bases clipped from V and 7 bases from J, the junction kept 6 bases outside the gene matches.

This clonotype was counted ten times or more. The CDR3 DNA reads TGCAGTGCTAGAGACCCGTGGGACAGCGACACTGAAGCTTTCTTT. Protein: CSARDPWDSDTEAFF. The rearrangement uses TRBV20-1 and TRBJ1-1; 7 bases align to TRBD1. The CDR3 is made up of 15 amino acids. V shed 0 bases and J 3 bases; nucleotides not matched to a gene: 7. The germline V gene has CDR1 DFQATT and CDR2 SNEGSKA (reference sequence).

This sequence joins TRBV28 and TRBJ2-6; D is unclear. V was pared by 8 bases and J by 0 bases, with 8 bases between. Germline-derived CDR1 and CDR2 are MDHEN and SYDVKM. The CDR3 totals 14 residues. The CDR3 DNA reads as TGTGCCAGCCGATCCAGCTCTGGGGCCAACGTCCTGACTTTC. Translated, it gives CASRSSSGANVLTF.

This chain connects TRBV5-5 to TRBJ2-5; D ambiguous. The V gene lost 1 base and the J gene lost 3 bases, with 7 bases spanning the gap. The germline CDR1 and CDR2 sequences are SGHKS and YYEKEE (reference sequence). The CDR3 has 13 residues. The CDR3 sequence is CASSLWQKETQYF. Here the CDR3 DNA reads TGTGCCAGCAGCTTGTGGCAGAAAGAGACCCAGTACTTC. The whole variable domain, remainder taken from reference TRBV5-5 and TRBJ2-5, is DAGVTQSPTHLIKTRGQQVTLRCSPISGHKSVSWYQQVLGQGPQFIFQYYEKEERGRGNFPDRFSARQFPNYSSELNVNALLLGDSALYLCASSLWQKETQYFGPGTRLLVL.

This clonotype showed up many times. V usage is TRBV7-8 and J usage is TRBJ1-1; D possibly corresponds to TRBD1 (6 bases). CDR3 length: 15 amino acids. Trimming pared 1 base from V and 7 bases from J, leaving 16 bases between. Germline CDR1 SGHVS, CDR2 FQNEAQ. The CDR3 reads CASSLGLRAGVEAFF. Written as DNA, the CDR3 is TGTGCCAGCAGCTTAGGCCTCCGGGCAGGGGTTGAAGCTTTCTTT.

This clonotype was observed at least ten times. J is TRBJ1-1 and V is TRBV3-1; 11 bases line up with TRBD1. The CDR3 extends over 16 amino acids. Germline V gives CDR1 LGHDT, CDR2 YNNKEL (reference sequence). Losses at the gene ends were 3 bases for V and 3 bases for J; bases not matched to a gene: 6. The CDR3 DNA is TGTGCCAGCAGCCATTGGACAGGGGGCGCGGACACTGAAGCTTTCTTT. Encoded protein: CASSHWTGGADTEAFF.

The rearrangement links TRBV28 to TRBJ1-5; weak D call: TRBD1 (6 bases). Germline-derived CDR1 and CDR2 are MDHEN and SYDVKM. Trimming removed 7 bases from V and 6 bases from J, with 22 bases in between. The CDR3 is 16 residues long. CDR3 sequence (DNA): TGTGCCAGCACCCCAAACAACGGGGGCGCGGTTCAGCCCCAGCATTTT. It specifies CASTPNNGGAVQPQHF.

The chain employs TRBV20-1 and TRBJ2-2; the match to TRBD2 covers 8 bases. V shed 4 bases and J 5 bases; nucleotides not matched to a gene: 9. Germline V gives CDR1 DFQATT, CDR2 SNEGSKA (reference sequence). CDR3 length equals 15 residues. This chain's CDR3 is CSATSAGAQTGELFF. The DNA of the CDR3 is TGCAGTGCTACCTCAGCGGGGGCTCAAACCGGGGAGCTGTTTTTT.

This clonotype showed up many times. The rearrangement joins TRBV7-2 to TRBJ2-7; 13 bases match TRBD2. With V trimmed by 3 bases and J by 2 bases, 1 base remained unmatched. CDR3 size: 15 residues. Germline V gene sequence: CDR1 SGHTA, CDR2 FQGNSA. CDR3 in DNA: TGTGCCAGCAGCTTGGGACTAGCGGGGACCTACGAGCAGTACTTC. The encoded protein is CASSLGLAGTYEQYF.

This clonotype was seen many times. The chain is built from TRBV6-1 and TRBJ2-7, with 8 bases that match TRBD2. The germline CDR1 and CDR2 sequences are MNHNS and SASEGT. The V segment lost 3 bases and the J segment 3 bases; nucleotides outside the gene matches: 4. The CDR3 runs 14 residues. In nucleotides, the CDR3 is TGTGCCAGCAGTGACGGGACTAGATACTACGAGCAGTACTTC. Amino acid sequence: CASSDGTRYYEQYF.

This clonotype was seen more than once but under ten times. The chain links TRBV7-2 to TRBJ2-7, with D tentatively TRBD1 (6 bases). Per the germline V gene, CDR1 is SGHTA and CDR2 is FQGNSA. This CDR3 region has 16 residues. V shed 5 bases and J shed 0 bases, with 17 bases lying between them. The CDR3 protein is CASSPEGAGVSYEQYF. CDR3 coding DNA: TGTGCCAGCAGCCCAGAAGGGGCAGGGGTCTCCTACGAGCAGTACTTC.

This clonotype has only one observation. The rearrangement joins TRBV7-2 to TRBJ2-3, with 9 bases identical to TRBD1. The CDR3 is 14 amino acids. After removal of 4 bases from V and 5 bases from J, the junction contained 4 bases not matched to a gene. Germline values: CDR1 SGHTA, CDR2 FQGNSA. This CDR3 reads CASSSRQGGDTQYF. The DNA of the CDR3 is TGTGCCAGCAGCTCAAGACAGGGGGGAGATACGCAGTATTTT.

This clonotype was seen ten or more times. The V and J genes are TRBV6-1 and TRBJ2-2; 9 positions match TRBD1. CDR3 size: 15 residues. Trimming cost V 7 bases and J 2 bases; bases outside gene matches: 5. Looked up from germline, CDR1 is MNHNS and CDR2 is SASEGT. In nucleotides, the CDR3 is TGTGCCAGCACCAGGGACAGGGTAAACACCGGGGAGCTGTTTTTT. Amino acid sequence: CASTRDRVNTGELFF.

This clonotype was seen at least ten times. The chain is built from TRBV6-5 and TRBJ1-6, with 8 bases fitting TRBD1. This CDR3 has 13 amino acids. Germline V gene lookup returns CDR1 MNHEY and CDR2 SVGAGI. Unmatched junction bases numbered 5, after V lost 7 bases and J lost 9 bases. The CDR3 DNA reads as TGTGCCAGCACCAGGACAGGGAGTTCACCCCTCCACTTT. This encodes CASTRTGSSPLHF.

This clonotype was counted many times. J is TRBJ2-2 and V is TRBV6-1; 8 bases align to TRBD1. V shed 4 bases and J 4 bases; nucleotides not matched to a gene: 5. CDR1 MNHNS and CDR2 SASEGT come from the germline V gene. The CDR3 extends over 15 amino acids. The CDR3 sequence: CASSADRDVTGELFF. CDR3 in DNA: TGTGCCAGCAGTGCGGACAGGGACGTCACCGGGGAGCTGTTTTTT.

This clonotype was observed at least ten times. V usage is TRBV11-1 and J usage is TRBJ2-5, with 8 positions matching TRBD1. CDR1 SGHAT and CDR2 FQDESV come from the germline V gene (reference sequence). This CDR3 is 14 amino acids long. The V segment lost 4 bases and the J segment 4 bases; nucleotides outside the gene matches: 5. CDR3: CASSSQGAGETQYF. In nucleotides, the CDR3 is TGTGCCAGCAGCTCCCAGGGGGCAGGAGAGACCCAGTACTTC. The full variable domain, rest sourced from reference TRBV11-1 and TRBJ2-5, is EAEVAQSPRYKITEKSQAVAFWCDPISGHATLYWYRQILGQGPELLVQFQDESVVDDSQLPKDRFSAERLKGVDSTLKIQPAELGDSAMYLCASSSQGAGETQYFGPGTRLLVL.

This clonotype was found many times. J is TRBJ1-2 and V is TRBV9; tentatively, D is TRBD1 (6 bases). Germline assignment: CDR1 SGDLS and CDR2 YYNGEE. V gave up 4 bases and J gave up 0 bases, with 10 bases separating them. This CDR3 comprises 14 residues. The CDR3: CASSYGTPNYGYTF. The CDR3 DNA sequence: TGTGCCAGCAGCTACGGGACACCTAACTATGGCTACACCTTC.

This clonotype was found many times. The V and J genes are TRBV12-3 or TRBV12-4 and TRBJ2-5; maybe TRBD2 (7 bases). CDR3 length: 14 residues. Trimming stripped 6 bases from V and 2 bases from J, with 13 bases between. This CDR3 is CASRSRGPQETQYF. CDR3 DNA: TGTGCCAGCAGGTCGCGGGGGCCACAAGAGACCCAGTACTTC.

This clonotype was observed many times. The chain carries TRBV19 and TRBJ1-4, with D possibly TRBD1 on 5 matching bases. The CDR3 contains 14 residues. V was shortened by 5 bases and J by 7 bases, with 14 bases between the two germline ends. The germline V gene encodes CDR1 LNHDA and CDR2 SQIVND (reference sequence). The CDR3: CASSVSREVEKLFF. Here the CDR3 DNA reads TGTGCCAGTAGTGTCTCCAGGGAAGTTGAAAAACTGTTTTTT.

There are many counts of this clonotype. The chain combines TRBV19 with TRBJ2-1; 9 nucleotides align to TRBD2. This CDR3 is built from 15 residues. Germline V gene sequence: CDR1 LNHDA, CDR2 SQIVND (reference sequence). With 3 bases clipped from V and 5 bases from J, the junction kept 5 bases outside the gene matches. The CDR3 nucleotides are TGTGCCAGTAGTATCAGGCGGGGGGGGAACAATGAGCAGTTCTTC. Its protein is CASSIRRGGNNEQFF.

This clonotype was picked up many times. The chain joins TRBV2 to TRBJ1-5; maybe TRBD1 (5 bases). The germline V gene encodes CDR1 SNHLY and CDR2 FYNNEI. Trimming cost V 7 bases and J 4 bases, with 17 bases left between them. This CDR3 comprises 15 residues. DNA of the CDR3: TGTGCCAGCAATCCCGGGGGTGGGGGTAATCAGCCCCAGCATTTT. Its protein is CASNPGGGGNQPQHF.

In this sample, this clonotype turned up a few times. This chain links TRBV10-2 with TRBJ2-2, with D perhaps matching TRBD1 (5 bases). Between the trimmed V and J ends, which lost 2 bases and 5 bases, there was a span of 6 bases. In germline, CDR1 is WSHSY, CDR2 SAAADI. The CDR3 length is 13 residues. The CDR3 region is CASSEDRTGELFF. CDR3 DNA: TGCGCCAGCAGTGAGGACAGAACCGGGGAGCTGTTTTTT.

Only a few counts were recorded for this clonotype. The chain carries TRBV7-2 and TRBJ1-3, with 9 positions matching TRBD1. The CDR3 totals 16 residues. J gave up 7 bases and V 5 bases, and 12 bases lay outside the gene matches. Per germline, CDR1 SGHTA and CDR2 FQGNSA. The CDR3 loop is CASSEDRGFVSNTIYF. Written as DNA, the CDR3 is TGTGCCAGCAGCGAAGACAGGGGGTTTGTGTCGAACACCATATATTTT. The complete variable domain, with remaining parts taken from reference TRBV7-2 and TRBJ1-3, reads GAGVSQSPSNKVTEKGKDVELRCDPISGHTALYWYRQSLGQGLEFLIYFQGNSAPDKSGLPSDRFSAERTGGSVSTLTIQRTQQEDSAVYLCASSEDRGFVSNTIYFGEGSWLTVV.

This clonotype has just a few counts. This chain links TRBV28 with TRBJ1-1; 8 bases line up with TRBD1. Germline values: CDR1 MDHEN, CDR2 SYDVKM. V trimming: 3 bases; J trimming: 7 bases; junction bases outside the gene matches: 13. This CDR3 contains 16 residues. The DNA of the CDR3 is TGTGCCAGCAGTTTTACGCGAACAGGGGGGAAACATGAAGCTTTCTTT. Translation gives CASSFTRTGGKHEAFF.

This clonotype was recorded at least ten times. The chain carries TRBV19 and TRBJ1-2; 9 positions match TRBD1. This CDR3 comprises 15 residues. The germline gives CDR1 LNHDA, CDR2 SQIVND (reference sequence). V gave up 6 bases and J gave up 5 bases; unmatched junction bases: 10. CDR3 in amino acids: CASSPRPGQGYGYTF. The CDR3 DNA is TGTGCCAGTAGCCCGAGGCCAGGACAGGGGTATGGCTACACCTTC. Supplemented by reference TRBV19 and TRBJ1-2, the full variable domain reads DGGITQSPKYLFRKEGQNVTLSCEQNLNHDAMYWYRQDPGQGLRLIYYSQIVNDFQKGDIAEGYSVSREKKESFPLTVTSAQKNPTAFYLCASSPRPGQGYGYTFGSGTRLTVV.

This clonotype appeared many times. The chain carries TRBV6-6 and TRBJ2-7, with 8 bases that match TRBD1. In germline, CDR1 is MNHNY, CDR2 SVGAGI (reference sequence). Losses at the gene ends were 2 bases for V and 0 bases for J; bases not matched to a gene: 3. The CDR3 loop spans 15 amino acids. This CDR3 is CASSYGQGASYEQYF. In DNA, the CDR3 is TGTGCCAGCAGTTACGGGCAGGGGGCCTCCTACGAGCAGTACTTC.